Each of the 9 T cell receptor beta chains below was sequenced from the same sample in a study of blood T cell repertoires in COVID-19. TCRdb's table, derived via immunoSEQ multiplex PCR, lists solely in-frame clones and lacks some. The sample has over 55,000 clones, under 95% seen once; the top ten hold around 8%. Sample: peripheral blood. These receptors came from a human donor in a cohort sampled during active COVID-19.

This chain uses TRBV15 with TRBJ1-5, with D possibly TRBD1 on 6 matching bases. The CDR3 runs 16 residues. CDR1 LNHNV and CDR2 YYDKDF come from the germline V gene (reference sequence). Trimming pared 0 bases from V and 3 bases from J, leaving 12 bases between. CDR3 in DNA: TGTGCCACCAGCAGAGAGACAGGAGTTTACAATCAGCCCCAGCATTTT. Protein product: CATSRETGVYNQPQHF.

V is TRBV7-3 and J is TRBJ1-2, with TRBD1 as a possible D gene (5 bases). The CDR3 contains 12 residues. V gave up 6 bases and J gave up 13 bases, with 18 bases separating them. Germline CDR1 SGHTA, CDR2 FQGTGA. The CDR3 protein is CASSLPGLAATF. The DNA of the CDR3 is TGTGCCAGCAGTCTACCGGGACTGGCTGCCACCTTC.

The V and J genes are TRBV5-1 and TRBJ2-2; 7 bases agree with TRBD2. CDR1 and CDR2 from the germline V gene are SGHRS and YFSETQ. CDR3 size: 15 residues. V lost 2 bases, J lost 1 base, and 2 bases stayed unmatched. The CDR3 protein is CASSLIAGNTGELFF. DNA of the CDR3: TGCGCCAGCAGCTTAATAGCGGGGAACACCGGGGAGCTGTTTTTT.

The chain couples TRBV6-1 to TRBJ2-2; TRBD1 matches at 10 bases. This CDR3 spans 22 amino acids. Germline lookup yields CDR1 MNHNS and CDR2 SASEGT. The junction had 22 bases not matched to a gene; V was cut back by 0 bases and J by 6 bases. CDR3 loop: CASSEAQGYEGQGMAKAGELFF. The CDR3 DNA sequence: TGTGCCAGCAGTGAAGCGCAGGGTTATGAGGGACAGGGGATGGCGAAGGCCGGGGAGCTGTTTTTT.

The CDR3 reads CASSSQPSYEQYF. The DNA of the CDR3 is TGTGCCAGCAGCTCACAGCCGTCCTACGAGCAGTACTTC. The chain is built from TRBV28 and TRBJ2-7; D is undetermined. Germline lookup yields CDR1 MDHEN and CDR2 SYDVKM. Between the trimmed V and J ends, which lost 6 bases and 1 base, there was a span of 10 bases. The CDR3 runs to 13 residues.

This clone was observed a handful of times. This chain's CDR3 is CASSFDGTANTEAFF. CDR3 coding DNA: TGTGCCAGCAGTTTCGATGGGACAGCGAACACTGAAGCTTTCTTT. The chain couples TRBV27 to TRBJ1-1, with 7 bases lining up with TRBD1. V shed 3 bases and J 1 base; nucleotides not matched to a gene: 5. The CDR3 covers 15 residues. Germline-derived CDR1 and CDR2 are MNHEY and SMNVEV (reference sequence).

The chain carries TRBV27 and TRBJ1-4; 7 positions match TRBD1. V lost 0 bases and J lost 4; bases outside the gene matches: 5. Germline CDR1 MNHEY, CDR2 SMNVEV (reference sequence). CDR3 length equals 16 residues. CDR3 nucleotides: TGTGCCAGCAGTTTATCCCCGGACAGGTTTAATGAAAAACTGTTTTTT. Its translation: CASSLSPDRFNEKLFF.

This chain joins TRBV5-1 and TRBJ1-2; no definite D call. Deletions cut 2 bases from V and 7 bases from J, with 24 bases between. The V gene's germline CDR1 is SGHRS and CDR2 YFSETQ. The CDR3 contains 17 residues. CDR3 nucleotide sequence: TGCGCCAGCAGCTTCTCTAACTCGGGATCCGAGTTCTCTGGCTACACCTTC. This codes for CASSFSNSGSEFSGYTF.

The chain joins TRBV15 to TRBJ1-4; D is unresolved. Trimming stripped 3 bases from V and 0 bases from J, with 8 bases between. Looked up from germline, CDR1 is LNHNV and CDR2 is YYDKDF (reference sequence). This CDR3 spans 15 amino acids. The CDR3 region has the DNA TGTGCCACCAGCAGGGGCAGCCCAACTAATGAAAAACTGTTTTTT. As protein: CATSRGSPTNEKLFF.